The 9 T cell receptor beta chains presented below share a single source sample, sequenced in a study of cytotoxic CD8 clonotypes in ibrutinib-treated CLL. Some clones are missing from TCRdb's copy, which holds only in-frame ones; the method was immunoSEQ multiplex PCR. The sample lists about 160,000 clones; about 80% were seen once. Sequenced material: PBMCs, taken after 12 months of ibrutinib treatment. Receptor source: a human donor with chronic lymphocytic leukemia.

This rearrangement joins TRBV29-1 to TRBJ2-2, with 14 bases identical to TRBD2. V lost 1 base to trimming and J lost 5 bases; unmatched junction nucleotides: 9. Germline loops: CDR1 SQVTM, CDR2 ANQGSEA. The CDR3 has 18 amino acids. The CDR3 bases are TGCAGCGTTGAAGCCCCGGGACTAGCGGGAGAGGAGACCGGGGAGCTGTTTTTT. Its protein is CSVEAPGLAGEETGELFF.

This chain connects TRBV6-4 to TRBJ2-3, with no clear D. In germline, CDR1 is MRHNA, CDR2 SNTAGT. CDR3 length equals 14 residues. V lost 6 bases to trimming and J lost 0 bases, with 10 bases between them. CDR3 sequence: CASSMTPSTDTQYF. The DNA of the CDR3 is TGTGCCAGCAGCATGACACCGAGCACAGATACGCAGTATTTT.

This rearrangement joins TRBV30 to TRBJ1-3; D possibly corresponds to TRBD1 (6 bases). The CDR3 has 13 amino acids. V lost 5 bases, J lost 0 bases, and 8 bases lay in between. The germline CDR1 and CDR2 sequences are GTSNPN and SVGIG (reference sequence). The CDR3 loop reads CAWDRISGNTIYF. CDR3 nucleotide sequence: TGTGCCTGGGACAGGATCTCTGGAAACACCATATATTTT.

The chain recombines TRBV28 with TRBJ1-3; D ambiguous. Deletions cut 3 bases from V and 3 bases from J, with 9 bases between. The CDR3 is made up of 14 amino acids. Per the germline V gene, CDR1 is MDHEN and CDR2 is SYDVKM. CDR3 sequence (DNA): TGTGCCAGCAGTTTGGGAGGGCATGGAAACACCATATATTTT. Translation gives CASSLGGHGNTIYF.

The V and J genes are TRBV19 and TRBJ1-4; D unresolved. The CDR3 is 14 amino acids. Germline CDR1 and CDR2: LNHDA and SQIVND (reference sequence). The V end lost 6 bases, the J end lost 4 bases, and 12 bases lay between the germline ends. The CDR3 spells CASRSGRDNEKLFF. CDR3 nucleotides: TGTGCCAGTAGATCCGGGAGAGATAATGAAAAACTGTTTTTT.

The V and J genes are TRBV6-5 and TRBJ1-5, with 8 bases that match TRBD1. The CDR3 has 13 amino acids. Germline-derived CDR1 and CDR2 are MNHEY and SVGAGI. The J segment lost 7 bases and the V segment lost 8 bases, leaving 7 bases of the junction unmatched. CDR3 bases: TGTGCCAGCTCGGACAGGGCTGAGCAGCCCCAGCATTTT. Its protein is CASSDRAEQPQHF.

The chain uses TRBV18 and TRBJ2-2; D gene unclear. Trimming pared 5 bases from V and 6 bases from J, leaving 13 bases between. Germline-derived CDR1 and CDR2 are KGHSH and LQKENI. CDR3 length: 14 residues. Here the CDR3 DNA reads TGTGCCAGCTCATCGTCCATCGGGCCCGGGGAGCTGTTTTTT. Translated: CASSSSIGPGELFF.

This clone was found a few times. The CDR3 region is CASSGPLGTGAAYGYTF. In DNA, the CDR3 is TGTGCCAGCAGTGGACCTTTAGGGACAGGGGCGGCCTATGGCTACACCTTC. The V and J genes are TRBV28 and TRBJ1-2, with TRBD1 matching 10 bases. V dropped 5 bases and J dropped 4; count of bases not matched to a gene: 13. Germline values: CDR1 MDHEN, CDR2 SYDVKM. The CDR3 has 17 amino acids.

The chain has TRBV5-1 and TRBJ2-2; D gene uncertain. Trimming removed 1 base at V and 2 bases at J, with 6 bases between. This CDR3 is 14 amino acids long. Germline V gives CDR1 SGHRS, CDR2 YFSETQ. In DNA, the CDR3 is TGCGCCAGCAGCTTGACAGTAAACACCGGGGAGCTGTTTTTT. It yields the protein CASSLTVNTGELFF.